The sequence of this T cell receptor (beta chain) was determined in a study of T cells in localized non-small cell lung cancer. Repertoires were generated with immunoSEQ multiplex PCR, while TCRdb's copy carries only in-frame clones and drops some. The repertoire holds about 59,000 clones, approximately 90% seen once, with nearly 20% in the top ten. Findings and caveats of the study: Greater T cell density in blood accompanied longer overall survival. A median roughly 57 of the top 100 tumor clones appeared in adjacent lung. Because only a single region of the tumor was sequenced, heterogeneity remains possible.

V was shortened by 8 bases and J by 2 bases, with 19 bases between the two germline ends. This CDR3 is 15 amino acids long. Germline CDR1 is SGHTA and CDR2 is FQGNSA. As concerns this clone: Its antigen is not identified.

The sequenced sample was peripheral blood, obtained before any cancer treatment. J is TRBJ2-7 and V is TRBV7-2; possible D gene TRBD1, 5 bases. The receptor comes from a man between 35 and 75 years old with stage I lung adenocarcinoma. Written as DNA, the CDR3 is TGTGCCAGCGCCCCCTATCTAGGACAAACCTACGAGCAGTACTTC. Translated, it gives CASAPYLGQTYEQYF.